Included here is one T cell receptor (beta chain) sequence, with context. V shed 3 bases and J shed 4 bases, with 13 bases lying between them. Germline CDR1 is LGHNA and CDR2 is YSLEER. The CDR3 extends over 15 amino acids. The sample comes from a study of blood T cell repertoires in COVID-19. Study-wide background: Acute and convalescent COVID-19 samples came from the United States, Italy and Spain. Sources were T cells, B-cell-depleted T cells, or PBMCs; the material itself was cDNA or gDNA.

In the source study's methods: Amplified reference gene primers provided the basis for estimating nucleated cell counts. Repertoires were generated with immunoSEQ multiplex PCR, while TCRdb's copy carries only in-frame clones and drops some. Clone size and the V and J calls come from that table; the DNA yielded D and trimming. There are approximately 260,000 clones in the sample; approximately 90% occur only once, and around 2% lies in the top ten. The chain combines TRBV4-3 with TRBJ1-3; D remains unclear. Source material: peripheral blood. The TCR originated in a woman in her thirties or forties who had recovered from COVID-19. The CDR3 DNA reads TGCGCCAGCAGCCAGCCGGGGATACGAGGAAACACCATATATTTT. It codes for CASSQPGIRGNTIYF.